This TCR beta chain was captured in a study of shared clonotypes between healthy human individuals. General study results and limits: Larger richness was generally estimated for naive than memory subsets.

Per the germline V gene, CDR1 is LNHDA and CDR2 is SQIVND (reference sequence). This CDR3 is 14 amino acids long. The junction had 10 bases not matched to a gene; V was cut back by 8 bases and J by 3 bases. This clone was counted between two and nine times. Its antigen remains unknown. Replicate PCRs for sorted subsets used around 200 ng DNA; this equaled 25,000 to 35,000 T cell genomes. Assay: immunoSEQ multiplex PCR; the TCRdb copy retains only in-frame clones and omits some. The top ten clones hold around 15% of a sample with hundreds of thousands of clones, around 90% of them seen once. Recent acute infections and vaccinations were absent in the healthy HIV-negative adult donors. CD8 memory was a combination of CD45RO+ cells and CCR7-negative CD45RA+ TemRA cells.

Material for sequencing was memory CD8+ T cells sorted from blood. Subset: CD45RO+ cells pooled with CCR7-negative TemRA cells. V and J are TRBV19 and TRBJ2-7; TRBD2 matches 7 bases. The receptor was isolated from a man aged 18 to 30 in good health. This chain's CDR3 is CASSQVLAFYEQYF. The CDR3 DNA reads TGTGCCAGTTCCCAGGTACTAGCGTTCTACGAGCAGTACTTC.